This TCR beta chain was observed in a study of cytomegalovirus exposure and HLA in healthy donors (dated by TCRdb to the late 2010s). At the level of the whole study: In an earlier analysis of around 540 of the donors, less than 350 Gb of sequence data and 95 million to 130 million unique TCR beta sequences from about 180 million T cells were reported. About 280 gigabases of sequencing data and tens of millions of unique TCR sequences made up an early release that covered approximately 650 HLA-typed donors. The genetic ancestry cluster associated with self-reported Caucasian donors included 81% of the approximately 410 genotyped donors. The study aimed to test whether signatures of past pathogen exposure could be identified by cataloging public T cell receptors. Using immunosequencing, the study profiled T cell repertoires from 640 or so subjects and related those repertoires to cytomegalovirus serostatus. Along with the approximately 650-subject first cohort, a separate validation cohort of over a hundred different subjects was used. To predict cytomegalovirus infection status, the study combined high-throughput TCR immunosequencing, statistical association of individual TCRs with disease status, and machine learning. A later analysis re-analyzed previously published TCR beta repertoires from approximately 700 donors and added high-resolution HLA genotyping to study TCR occurrence patterns. The later analysis used no new phenotypic data to find candidate immune exposures, relying instead on TCR beta sequences and their occurrence across donors. An earlier analysis of a few hundred of the donors applied high-throughput TCR beta sequencing to assess whether each TCR beta V gene segment acted as functional or pseudogenic. Donor age, sex, ethnicity and CMV serostatus were collected together with the repertoire data. Genome-wide SNP genotypes for about 65% of the roughly 670 donors were used in a later genetic analysis, which treated that subset as a discovery cohort. Every repertoire in the discovery cohort had been generated on one and the same sequencing platform. Class I and class II HLA loci were covered by the typing at four-digit resolution. The number of donors typed differed by locus, with about 629-640 for A, B, C, DRB1 and DQB1, about 500 for DQA1, approximately 570 for DPA1, and 472 for DPB1. Because of strong linkage in the cohort, roughly five DR-DQ haplotypes were treated as single units for association and clustering. On average, around 240,000 unique TCR beta nucleotide sequences were sequenced per donor among 300 to 500 genotyped donors of the cohort, with about 19% of those sequences being non-productive. Points the paper makes about the study in general: The presence/absence analyses assumed that sequencing depth was roughly uniform across donors, and that assumption may not be true. Because HLA typing was unavailable for some donors at each locus, only the typed subset was used in association tests. A later analysis found that TCR association rates varied across HLA loci, with DRB1 alleles showing the most associated TCRs and HLA-C alleles the fewest. A cluster of highly shared sequence variants was judged likely to represent a technical artifact of the sequencing pipeline. According to a later genetic analysis, donors in an Asian-associated ancestry cluster had fewer N-insertions in productive TCRs than the approximately 710-donor mean. In a later analysis, most CMV-associated TCR beta chains were found to appear HLA-restricted, with HLA associations seemingly driven largely by CMV exposure. According to the authors, the approach could potentially be generalized to other disease states and immunological phenotypes. In the study, 150 to 200 TCR beta chains were listed as associated with cytomegalovirus. The cohort was sequenced for TCR beta chains only, and without alpha or paired-chain data the features that could be detected were limited. The only immune exposure information available for the cohort was CMV serostatus. A later genetic analysis associated a missense DCLRE1C variant with V-gene and J-gene trimming of TCR beta chains, and an independent cohort replicated the association. The earlier analysis of fewer than 750 of the donors excluded seventeen rarely observed V segments, including chromosome 9 orphons, because counts were too low. Because the 87-base-pair reads could not distinguish some IMGT-functional V segments, including TRBV6-2 and TRBV6-3, those segments were excluded. A few of the identified cytomegalovirus-associated TCR beta chains were confirmed in vitro to be specific for cytomegalovirus antigens. Broadly in line with IMGT annotations, most TCR beta V segments showed up in productive rearrangements about 87% or about 30% of the time in an earlier analysis of 450 to 750 of the donors. Linkage disequilibrium might explain the correlated functional status among segregating V segments, but an unknown experimental factor could not be excluded. In a later analysis, HLA-associated TCR beta chains showed more clonal expansion and lower generation probabilities than non-associated chains that were equally common. A further reported finding was that TCR beta sequences accurately predicted the HLA-A and HLA-B alleles for most subjects in the first cohort. The classifier was reported to diagnose cytomegalovirus status with high specificity and sensitivity in both the original and validation cohorts. At a false discovery rate of 0.05, a later analysis linked under 20,000 TCR beta sequences to specific HLA alleles. Across donors, most TCR sequences were observed very rarely, whereas some public TCRs were present in many individuals. According to a later analysis, parvovirus B19, influenza, CMV and Epstein-Barr virus appeared linked to several top co-occurrence clusters. When HLA alleles, especially DR and DQ, strongly co-occurred, TCR associations were difficult to assign to individual alleles.

Libraries were made using the immunoSEQ multiplex PCR assay. For the multiplex PCR, a mixture combining 60 forward primers for TCR Vbeta segments and 13 reverse primers for TCR Jbeta segments was used. Amplification of the CDR3 region of rearranged TCR beta genes was performed with a multiplex PCR assay on genomic DNA. On the Illumina HiSeq System, the amplified TCR beta libraries were sequenced as 87-base-pair reads. The published analysis was carried out like this. In a later analysis, about 80 million unique TCR beta chains were counted across the 500 to 850 repertoires, and roughly 11 million of these chains were shared by at least two donors. Raw reads were error-corrected and collapsed into unique sequences with a nearest-neighbor algorithm that merged closely related sequences to remove PCR and sequencing errors. CDR3 sequences were aligned to IMGT reference sequences to assign V, D and J gene segments. For a sequence to be retained, a match of at least six nucleotides was required to both a V gene segment and a J gene segment. Rearrangements were called productive when the CDR3 lacked stop codons and stayed in frame with V and J; all others were non-productive. Following IMGT convention, CDR3 was defined as the stretch from the second conserved V-encoded cysteine up to the conserved J-encoded phenylalanine. The earlier analysis of 500 to 650 of the donors excluded any sequence lacking an unambiguous match to a single V gene segment. An earlier analysis of 587 of the donors classified V segments as functional when productive rearrangements were above 56.7% and as segregating when the standard deviation between donors was above 5%. A statistical classification framework was developed to diagnose cytomegalovirus status using the catalog of TCR beta chain sequences. A later analysis assigned V and J genes by comparing TCR nucleotide sequences with IMGT/GENE-DB human TR gene sequences. Using the TCRdist pipeline, a later analysis assigned CDR3 sequences along with most-parsimonious VDJ recombination scenarios. In a later analysis, every TCR beta chain was defined by the combination of its CDR3 amino acid sequence and its V-gene family, and reads without a unique V-gene family were dropped. A later analysis removed several hundred highly shared, low-generation-probability nucleotide sequences to deal with suspected cross-contamination and a sequencing artifact. In a later analysis, a clonal expansion index was calculated for each public chain from normalized within-repertoire ranks of inferred template counts. A later analysis computed generation probabilities with a VDJ recombination model fitted to out-of-frame rearrangements, and checked the results against IGoR. In a later analysis, TCR-TCR, TCR-HLA and TCR-CMV co-occurrence was scored with hypergeometric tests, and a repertoire-size bias correction was applied to TCR pairs. In a later analysis, false discovery rates were estimated by permuting HLA or CMV assignments 20 times. In a later analysis, co-occurring TCRs were grouped with DBSCAN, and TCRdist sequence similarity was added when clustering was performed within HLA-allele-positive subsets. Repertoires with fewer than 30,000 or more than 120,000 public chains were left out of co-occurrence clustering, as were a handful of repertoires with anomalous nucleotide sharing. This is the immuneACCESS table as TCRdb keeps it, with only in-frame sequences that have V and J called. A part of the clones is gone; compared with another copy, unresolved V genes explain less than half, and the rest is unexplained. The V and J calls and clone size are taken from that table; D and trimming were inferred from the DNA. This sample holds some 160,000 clones; around 80% were observed only once. In total, the top ten clones hold about 7.7% of the sample.

The cohort consisted of more than 650 healthy bone marrow donors. Cohort members were all nominally healthy when sampled, although unrecorded immune exposures were likely present. The donor tested CMV seropositive and was one of the 289 seropositive cohort members. A peripheral blood sample was collected from each donor, and TCR beta sequencing was performed on peripheral blood mononuclear cells. Genomic DNA extraction from the blood cell samples was performed with the Qiagen DNeasy Blood Extraction Kit. Comments on this clone: Its target antigen remains unknown. Within one base of it there is no much larger clone, and no base qualities were kept. The sample carries other DNA sequences with the same CDR3.

The germline V gene supplies CDR1 MNHEY and CDR2 SVGAGI. V lost 4 bases and J lost 2 bases; the stretch between them is 12 bases long. The CDR3, from cysteine to phenylalanine, totals 15 residues. Only the CDR3 region is kept as DNA, spanning 45 bases read in frame from base 1. The source of this sequence is a woman in her 40s in good health and CMV-seropositive. Sequenced: PBMCs. The chain couples TRBV6-5 to TRBJ1-3; the D gene assignment is ambiguous. The CDR3 region has the sequence CASSSPRETGNTIYF. The DNA is as follows: TGTGCCAGCAGTTCCCCGCGTGAGACTGGAAACACCATATATTTT.